The present entry profiles one TCR beta chain with its context. The antigen is undetermined. Germline values: CDR1 MNHEY, CDR2 SVGAGI. CDR3 length: 12 residues. V was shortened by 11 bases and J by 3 bases, with 11 bases between the two germline ends. These data come from a study of tissue T cells after allogeneic stem cell transplantation. Study-level results: Motif-based clustering found tissue-specific repertoire signatures shared across patients, though few clones were shared.

Here immunoSEQ multiplex PCR was the method, and the copy in TCRdb shows in-frame clones only, minus some. The sample includes 25,000 or so clones, 91% of them seen just once. The V call is TRBV6-5, the J call TRBJ1-3; maybe TRBD1 (5 bases). This receptor was identified in a male donor at least 60 years old who later had graft-versus-host disease after an allogeneic stem cell transplant. This material consisted of blood, taken before transplantation. The CDR3 nucleotides read TGTGCCGTGAGGGGCAGTGGAAACACCATATATTTT. Its protein is CAVRGSGNTIYF.